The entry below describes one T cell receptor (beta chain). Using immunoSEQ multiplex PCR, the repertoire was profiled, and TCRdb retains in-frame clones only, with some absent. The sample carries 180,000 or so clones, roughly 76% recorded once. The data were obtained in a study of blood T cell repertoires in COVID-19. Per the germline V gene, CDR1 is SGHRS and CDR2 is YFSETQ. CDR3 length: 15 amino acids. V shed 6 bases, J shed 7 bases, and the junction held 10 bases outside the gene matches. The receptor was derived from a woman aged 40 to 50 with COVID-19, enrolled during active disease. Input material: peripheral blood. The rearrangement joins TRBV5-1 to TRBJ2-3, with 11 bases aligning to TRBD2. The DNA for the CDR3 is TGCGCCAGCACCCCGACTAGCGGGACTCCAAATACGCAGTATTTT. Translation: CASTPTSGTPNTQYF.